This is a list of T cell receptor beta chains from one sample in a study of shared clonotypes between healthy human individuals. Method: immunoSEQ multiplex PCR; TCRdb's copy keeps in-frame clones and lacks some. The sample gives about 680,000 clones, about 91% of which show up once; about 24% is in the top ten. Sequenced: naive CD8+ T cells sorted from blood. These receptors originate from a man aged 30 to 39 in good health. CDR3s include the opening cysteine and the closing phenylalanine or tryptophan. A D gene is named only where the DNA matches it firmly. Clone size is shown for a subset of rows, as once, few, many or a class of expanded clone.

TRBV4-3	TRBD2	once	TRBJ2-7	TGCGCCAGCAGCCAAGTCAGCGGGGGTTACGAGCAGTACTTC	CASSQVSGGYEQYF
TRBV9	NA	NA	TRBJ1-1	TGTGCCAGCAGCGTAGCTGGGGGGCGGGCTGAAGCTTTCTTT	CASSVAGGRAEAFF
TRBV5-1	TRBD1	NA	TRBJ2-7	TGCGCCAGCAGCCTTTACAGGGGGAGCGAGCAGTACTTC	CASSLYRGSEQYF
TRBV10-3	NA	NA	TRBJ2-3	TGTGCCATCAGTGAGTCGTCAGGGTCCGGCACAGATACGCAGTATTTT	CAISESSGSGTDTQYF
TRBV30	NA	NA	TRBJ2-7	TGTGCCTGGAGCCCGGGGCAGGGGTACGAGCAGTACTTC	CAWSPGQGYEQYF
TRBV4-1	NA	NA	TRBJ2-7	TGCGCCAGCAGCCAAGATGGGAGTCCAACCTACGAGCAGTACTTC	CASSQDGSPTYEQYF
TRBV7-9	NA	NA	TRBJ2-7	TGTGCCAGCAGCTCCCCCCGTTCCTACGAGCAGTACTTC	CASSSPRSYEQYF
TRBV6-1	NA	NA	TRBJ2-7	TGTGCCAGCAGTACGGGACCGACTTCCTACGAGCAGTACTTC	CASSTGPTSYEQYF
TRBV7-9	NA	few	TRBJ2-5	TGTGCCAGCAGACTGCAAGAGACCCAGTACTTC	CASRLQETQYF
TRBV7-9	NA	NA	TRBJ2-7	TGTGCCAGCATGCGAAAGGACTCCTACGAGCAGTACTTC	CASMRKDSYEQYF
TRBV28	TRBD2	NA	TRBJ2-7	TGTGCCAGCAGTTTAACTTTAAGCGGGGTGAGCTCCTACGAGCAGTACTTC	CASSLTLSGVSSYEQYF
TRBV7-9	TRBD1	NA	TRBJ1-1	TGTGCCAGCAGCTTTGGCCACAGGGGTGCTGAAGCTTTCTTT	CASSFGHRGAEAFF
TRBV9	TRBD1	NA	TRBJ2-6	TGTGCCAGCAGCGTAGTAGGACAGGGACCTTTTCCCGGAAACTCTGGGGCCAACGTCCTGACTTTC	CASSVVGQGPFPGNSGANVLTF
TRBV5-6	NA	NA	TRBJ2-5	TGTGCCAGCAGCTTGGCAGGGGTCCAAGAGACCCAGTACTTC	CASSLAGVQETQYF
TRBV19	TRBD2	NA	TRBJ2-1	TGTGCCAGTAGTATTGTGGGAGGGGTCTACAATGAGCAGTTCTTC	CASSIVGGVYNEQFF
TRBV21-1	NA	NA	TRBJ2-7	TGTGCCAGCAGCAGTACAGGGGGCCCCCGTTACGAGCAGTACTTC	CASSSTGGPRYEQYF